The 18 T cell receptor beta chains in this list originate from one sample, sequenced in a study of identical twins. Each CDR3 protein is one row after TCRdb ran MiXCR on the 5' RACE reads. Of 210,000 or so distinct CDR3 sequences listed, about 7.5% are singletons. These data were also reused for a study on yellow fever vaccine responses in identical twins.

Sequenced: memory (CD45RO+) T cells sorted from blood. The source of these receptors is a woman under 30 in good health.

This clonotype was seen only a few times. The J gene is TRBJ2-3, the V gene TRBV27; D unresolved. The germline gives CDR1 MNHEY, CDR2 SMNVEV (reference sequence). The CDR3 runs 15 residues. Trimming took 3 bases from V and 3 from J, leaving 13 bases between them. CDR3 nucleotide sequence: TGTGCCAGCAGTTTGGGCGGTACACGGACAGATACGCAGTATTTT. This gives the protein CASSLGGTRTDTQYF.

This chain connects TRBV27 to TRBJ2-2; maybe TRBD1 (5 bases). Germline V gene data show CDR1 as MNHEY and CDR2 as SMNVEV (reference sequence). This CDR3 region has 15 residues. Trimming took off 6 bases at V and 3 bases at J, with 14 bases between the two ends. CDR3 region: CASSPSGAYTGELFF. As DNA, the CDR3 is TGTGCCAGCAGCCCAAGTGGGGCATACACCGGGGAGCTGTTTTTT.

This clonotype was seen only a few times. This chain uses TRBV6-1 with TRBJ2-2; D not certain. This CDR3 comprises 15 residues. Per the germline V gene, CDR1 is MNHNS and CDR2 is SASEGT. The germline V and J ends were trimmed by 5 bases and 0 bases, with 10 bases remaining between them. The CDR3 here is CASSLRDPNTGELFF. CDR3 nucleotide sequence: TGTGCCAGCAGTCTCAGAGATCCGAACACCGGGGAGCTGTTTTTT.

This clonotype was counted many times. The chain combines TRBV5-1 with TRBJ2-2, with TRBD1 identical over 8 bases. The CDR3 runs 15 residues. The V and J ends lost 2 bases and 4 bases, in that order; junction bases with no gene match: 4. The germline CDR1 and CDR2 sequences are SGHRS and YFSETQ. The DNA of the CDR3 is TGCGCCAGCAGCTTCAGGACAGGGCTCACCGGGGAGCTGTTTTTT. Translated: CASSFRTGLTGELFF.

This clonotype appeared a few times. The V and J genes are TRBV10-3 and TRBJ1-4, with D perhaps TRBD1 (6 bases). The CDR3 runs 13 residues. Trimming stripped 11 bases from V and 3 bases from J, with 13 bases between. The germline V gene has CDR1 ENHRY and CDR2 SYGVKD. The CDR3 bases are TGTGCCTGCGGAGGGGGGGCTAATGAAAAACTGTTTTTT. Translating it yields CACGGGANEKLFF.

The V and J genes are TRBV9 and TRBJ1-6; 7 bases are a match to TRBD1. From germline, CDR1 is SGDLS and CDR2 YYNGEE. The junction had 11 bases not matched to a gene; V was cut back by 4 bases and J by 13 bases. CDR3 length: 14 amino acids. This CDR3 is CASSTGQVLNPLHF. The CDR3 DNA reads as TGTGCCAGCAGCACAGGACAGGTCCTCAATCCCCTCCACTTT.

The V call is TRBV7-8, the J call TRBJ1-1, with D maybe TRBD1 (5 bases). CDR1 and CDR2 from the germline V gene are SGHVS and FQNEAQ. V dropped 4 bases and J dropped 6 bases, with 18 bases sitting between them. The CDR3 sequence is 15 residues long. Here the CDR3 reads CASSSLGRPAAEAFF. DNA of the CDR3: TGTGCCAGCAGCTCTCTGGGGCGCCCGGCGGCTGAAGCTTTCTTT. Full variable domain (outside the CDR3, taken from reference TRBV7-8 and TRBJ1-1): GAGVSQSPRYKVAKRGQDVALRCDPISGHVSLFWYQQALGQGPEFLTYFQNEAQLDKSGLPSDRFFAERPEGSVSTLKIQRTQQEDSAVYLCASSSLGRPAAEAFFGQGTRLTVV.

This clonotype was found a few times. V usage is TRBV5-1 and J usage is TRBJ2-4; D might be TRBD2 (5 bases). Germline V gives CDR1 SGHRS, CDR2 YFSETQ. Trimming left V 0 bases short and J 5 bases short, with 12 bases between. This CDR3 is built from 15 residues. CDR3 sequence: CASSLAGSRENIQYF. CDR3 coding DNA: TGCGCCAGCAGCTTGGCGGGGAGTCGAGAAAACATTCAGTACTTC. Drawing the rest from reference TRBV5-1 and TRBJ2-4, the complete variable domain is KAGVTQTPRYLIKTRGQQVTLSCSPISGHRSVSWYQQTPGQGLQFLFEYFSETQRNKGNFPGRFSGRQFSNSRSEMNVSTLELGDSALYLCASSLAGSRENIQYFGAGTRLSVL.

Ten or more counts support this clonotype. The chain couples TRBV4-3 to TRBJ1-5; D unclear. The V and J ends lost 0 bases and 9 bases respectively, with 9 bases between them. The CDR3 consists of 13 residues. Germline V CDR1 and CDR2: LGHNA, YSLEER. The chain's CDR3 is CASSQDISRPQHF. The CDR3 bases are TGCGCCAGCAGCCAAGATATATCGCGGCCCCAGCATTTT.

This clonotype has more than one count but fewer than ten. The gene calls are TRBV3-1 and TRBJ2-2, with D tentatively TRBD1 (5 bases). V was clipped by 1 base and J by 2 bases, with 17 bases between them. This CDR3 region has 18 residues. Germline assignment: CDR1 LGHDT and CDR2 YNNKEL (reference sequence). CDR3 nucleotide sequence: TGTGCCAGCAGCCAAGGTCTCGTAGGAAGGGGTAACACCGGGGAGCTGTTTTTT. This sequence encodes CASSQGLVGRGNTGELFF.

The rearrangement uses TRBV5-5 and TRBJ2-3, with TRBD2 matching over 12 bases. V gave up 5 bases and J gave up 5 bases; unmatched junction bases: 15. Germline lookup yields CDR1 SGHKS and CDR2 YYEKEE (reference sequence). The CDR3 runs to 18 residues. CDR3 DNA: TGTGCCAGCAGACCAGGACGGGCTAGCGGGGGGGAAATAGATACGCAGTATTTT. Its translation: CASRPGRASGGEIDTQYF.

In this sample, this clonotype turned up many times. The genes are TRBV7-2 and TRBJ2-2; 11 bases line up with TRBD2. This CDR3 has 17 amino acids. The V gene's germline CDR1 is SGHTA and CDR2 FQGNSA. The J segment lost 5 bases and the V segment lost 2 bases, leaving 7 bases of the junction unmatched. CDR3 DNA: TGTGCCAGCAGCTTAACCCTAGCGGGAGGAGGGACCGGGGAGCTGTTTTTT. Translation gives CASSLTLAGGGTGELFF.

This clonotype was detected many times. The rearrangement joins TRBV6-2 or TRBV6-3 to TRBJ2-5; D gene ambiguous. The CDR3 loop spans 12 amino acids. V shed 0 bases and J shed 5 bases, with 4 bases lying between them. Germline lookup yields CDR1 MNHEY and CDR2 SVGEGT. The CDR3 protein is CASSYSMETQYF. In DNA form, the CDR3 reads TGTGCCAGCAGTTACTCGATGGAGACCCAGTACTTC.

This clonotype occurred a few times. This rearrangement joins TRBV6-5 to TRBJ2-1; no reliable D call. V lost 0 bases and J lost 0, with 12 bases in between. The CDR3 has 17 residues. Germline CDR1 reads MNHEY; CDR2 reads SVGAGI. Here the CDR3 reads CASSYSRKISSYNEQFF. The CDR3 DNA sequence: TGTGCCAGCAGTTACTCCCGAAAAATAAGCTCCTACAATGAGCAGTTCTTC.

This clonotype was recorded at least ten times. The V call is TRBV29-1, the J call TRBJ2-1; TRBD2 matches at 7 bases. CDR3 length: 13 amino acids. J lost 6 bases, V lost 7 bases, and 9 bases had no gene match. The V gene's germline CDR1 is SQVTM and CDR2 ANQGSEA. The CDR3 spells CSARDYVLNEQFF. The CDR3, as DNA: TGCAGCGCCCGGGACTATGTACTCAATGAGCAGTTCTTC.

Ten or more counts support this clonotype. The V call is TRBV20-1, the J call TRBJ2-1; possibly TRBD2 for D (5 bases). V lost 5 bases, J lost 12 bases, and 11 bases lay in between. This CDR3 has 10 amino acids. Per germline, CDR1 DFQATT and CDR2 SNEGSKA (reference sequence). The CDR3 region has the DNA TGCAGTGCTGGACTTTTGCCGCAGTTCTTC. The encoded protein is CSAGLLPQFF.

The V call is TRBV5-1, the J call TRBJ2-3; D is tentatively TRBD1 or TRBD2 (5 bases each). The CDR3 length is 15 residues. Germline V lookup: CDR1 SGHRS, CDR2 YFSETQ. V was shortened by 1 base and J by 0 bases, with 9 bases between the two germline ends. The CDR3 bases are TGCGCCAGCAGCTTGCGGGGCGCTAGCACAGATACGCAGTATTTT. Translation: CASSLRGASTDTQYF.

This clonotype was recorded at least ten times. This chain connects TRBV20-1 to TRBJ1-6, with 7 bases lining up with TRBD1. The V gene's germline CDR1 is DFQATT and CDR2 SNEGSKA (reference sequence). The CDR3 extends over 14 amino acids. The trim removed 6 bases at V and 8 bases at J, leaving 10 bases unmatched. The CDR3 sequence: CSAPPGQTDSPLHF. The CDR3 region has the DNA TGCAGTGCGCCCCCGGGACAGACGGATTCACCCCTCCACTTT.